The 14 T cell receptor beta chains in this list originate from one sample, sequenced in a study of blood T cell repertoires in COVID-19. Sequencing was performed with immunoSEQ multiplex PCR; in TCRdb, only in-frame clones are kept and a portion is missing. This sample has some 210,000 clones, with about 91% found just once. Sequenced input: peripheral blood. All receptors derive from a man aged 25 to 40 with acute or convalescent COVID-19.

The chain has TRBV9 and TRBJ2-2; D uncertain. Germline CDR1 SGDLS, CDR2 YYNGEE. There are 13 residues in the CDR3. V lost 2 bases, J lost 1 base, and 3 bases lay in between. The CDR3 region has the DNA TGTGCCAGCAGCGTTAAGAACACCGGGGAGCTGTTTTTT. Its protein product is CASSVKNTGELFF.

The chain carries TRBV5-5 and TRBJ2-7, with D uncertain. The CDR3 covers 11 residues. In germline, CDR1 is SGHKS, CDR2 YYEKEE (reference sequence). Trimming removed 5 bases at V and 1 base at J, with 4 bases between. The CDR3 sequence: CASSHSYEQYF. DNA of the CDR3: TGTGCCAGCAGTCATTCCTACGAGCAGTACTTC.

The V and J genes are TRBV7-8 and TRBJ2-3, with TRBD1 matching over 9 bases. This CDR3 contains 14 residues. Germline V gives CDR1 SGHVS, CDR2 FQNEAQ. With 1 base clipped from V and 6 bases from J, the junction kept 2 bases outside the gene matches. CDR3 in DNA: TGTGCCAGCAGCTTAGACAGGGGGCAGGATACGCAGTATTTT. Translation gives CASSLDRGQDTQYF. Filled out from reference TRBV7-8 and TRBJ2-3, the complete variable domain reads GAGVSQSPRYKVAKRGQDVALRCDPISGHVSLFWYQQALGQGPEFLTYFQNEAQLDKSGLPSDRFFAERPEGSVSTLKIQRTQQEDSAVYLCASSLDRGQDTQYFGPGTRLTVL.

This sequence joins TRBV7-3 and TRBJ1-3; TRBD1 is a possible D gene (6 bases). V dropped 0 bases and J dropped 0 bases, with 12 bases sitting between them. Germline CDR1 reads SGHTA; CDR2 reads FQGTGA. The CDR3 has 17 amino acids. CDR3 nucleotide sequence: TGTGCCAGCAGCTTAACGCGGGGGGCACTCTCTGGAAACACCATATATTTT. Its protein is CASSLTRGALSGNTIYF.

The V gene is TRBV21-1, the J gene TRBJ2-2; the table's D call TRBD1 went unverified against the DNA. TRBV21-1 is tagged as a pseudogene. The CDR3 consists of 17 residues. This CDR3 is CASSKGIQNPNTGELFF. Written as DNA, the CDR3 is TGTGCCAGCAGCAAAGGAATTCAGAACCCGAACACCGGGGAGCTGTTTTTT.

The chain has TRBV28 and TRBJ2-2; 9 bases fit TRBD1. The germline CDR1 and CDR2 sequences are MDHEN and SYDVKM. The ends lost 6 bases at V and 7 bases at J; junction bases unmatched: 9. The CDR3 extends over 15 amino acids. The CDR3 DNA reads TGTGCCAGCAGCCCGGACAGGGGTAGGAACGGGGAGCTGTTTTTT. It translates to CASSPDRGRNGELFF.

The rearrangement joins TRBV27 to TRBJ1-2, with TRBD1 matching 8 bases. V lost 6 bases to trimming and J lost 6 bases; unmatched junction nucleotides: 9. This CDR3 has 14 residues. From germline, CDR1 is MNHEY and CDR2 SMNVEV (reference sequence). The CDR3 loop reads CASRPFGQGHGYTF. The CDR3 bases are TGTGCCAGCAGGCCCTTCGGACAGGGACATGGCTACACCTTC.

V usage is TRBV3-1 (or the pseudogene TRBV3-2) and J usage is TRBJ1-6, with TRBD1 matching 11 bases. The CDR3 runs to 14 residues. Germline V lookup: CDR1 LGHDT, CDR2 YNNKEL (reference sequence). V gave up 5 bases and J gave up 7 bases; unmatched junction bases: 1. The CDR3 coding sequence is TGTGCCAGCAGCTGGACAGGGGGCAATTCACCCCTCCACTTT. Protein sequence: CASSWTGGNSPLHF.

The V and J genes are TRBV3-1 (or the pseudogene TRBV3-2) and TRBJ2-3, with 7 positions matching TRBD2. The CDR3 covers 12 residues. V lost 1 base, J lost 10 bases, and 2 bases stayed unmatched. CDR1 is LGHDT and CDR2 is YNNKEL in the germline V gene (reference sequence). Written as DNA, the CDR3 is TGTGCCAGCAGCCAAGGGACTAGGGCGCAGTATTTT. Translation gives CASSQGTRAQYF.

The chain uses TRBV5-6 and TRBJ1-2; D is possibly TRBD1 (5 bases). Trimming cost V 5 bases and J 3 bases, with 17 bases left between them. Germline V lookup: CDR1 SGHDT, CDR2 YYEEEE. The CDR3 runs to 15 residues. The CDR3 DNA reads TGTGCCAGCAGTTATTGGACCAGGGTTGACTATGGCTACACCTTC. This gives the protein CASSYWTRVDYGYTF.

The chain recombines TRBV7-2 with TRBJ2-7, with D possibly being TRBD1 (6 bases). V was trimmed by 4 bases and J by 0 bases, leaving 10 bases between them. The CDR3 has 14 residues. Germline V CDR1 and CDR2: SGHTA, FQGNSA. Here the CDR3 DNA reads TGTGCCAGCAGCTCCCAGACAGGCTCCTACGAGCAGTACTTC. Its protein is CASSSQTGSYEQYF. The full variable domain, with the rest looked up from reference TRBV7-2 and TRBJ2-7, is GAGVSQSPSNKVTEKGKDVELRCDPISGHTALYWYRQSLGQGLEFLIYFQGNSAPDKSGLPSDRFSAERTGGSVSTLTIQRTQQEDSAVYLCASSSQTGSYEQYFGPGTRLTVT.

The chain uses TRBV27 and TRBJ1-4; 7 bases map to TRBD1. The CDR3 totals 14 residues. CDR1 is MNHEY and CDR2 is SMNVEV in the germline V gene (reference sequence). Trimming removed 5 bases from V and 3 bases from J; junction bases left unmatched: 3. The CDR3: CASSPDRANEKLFF. CDR3 nucleotides: TGTGCCAGCAGTCCCGACAGGGCTAATGAAAAACTGTTTTTT.

This chain links TRBV28 with TRBJ2-6, with unresolved D. The V gene's germline CDR1 is MDHEN and CDR2 SYDVKM. The CDR3 consists of 16 residues. Trimming pared 5 bases from V and 3 bases from J, leaving 14 bases between. The CDR3 sequence is CASSPAKAFGANVLTF. CDR3 coding DNA: TGTGCCAGCAGTCCCGCAAAAGCGTTTGGGGCCAACGTCCTGACTTTC.

V is TRBV5-1 and J is TRBJ2-5; TRBD1 matches 7 bases. Per the germline V gene, CDR1 is SGHRS and CDR2 is YFSETQ. Unmatched junction bases numbered 5, after V lost 4 bases and J lost 2 bases. This CDR3 has 14 amino acids. The CDR3 region is CASSRGQRQETQYF. Written as DNA, the CDR3 is TGCGCCAGCAGCAGGGGACAGCGACAAGAGACCCAGTACTTC.